This section outlines one T cell receptor beta chain sequence together with its context. This clone's antigen is unknown. Per-nucleotide qualities are absent, and no much larger clonotype sits a single base away. The germline V gene (reference sequence) specifies GTSNPN as CDR1 and SVGIG as CDR2. Measured from the cysteine to the phenylalanine, the CDR3 is 13 residues long. Only the CDR3 DNA stays, 39 bases, in frame from base 1. Relative to germline, V is missing 3 bases and J is missing 9 bases, with 8 bases of the junction outside any gene match. The cohort comprised around 690 healthy bone marrow donors. At the time of sampling, every cohort member was nominally healthy, though immune exposures that went unrecorded were likely present. The donor tested CMV seropositive, placing the donor among the approximately 310 seropositive members of the cohort. Every donor gave a peripheral blood sample, and the peripheral blood mononuclear cells from that sample were used for TCR beta sequencing. The Qiagen DNeasy Blood Extraction Kit was used to extract genomic DNA from the blood cell samples.

To prepare the library, the immunoSEQ multiplex PCR assay was applied. For the multiplex PCR, a mixture combining 60 forward primers for TCR Vbeta segments and 13 reverse primers for TCR Jbeta segments was used. The CDR3 region of rearranged TCR beta genes was amplified from genomic DNA by a multiplex PCR assay. The amplified TCR beta libraries were sequenced on the Illumina HiSeq System as 87-base-pair reads. From the authors' description of their analysis: In a later analysis, 70 million to 95 million unique TCR beta chains were counted across the 666 repertoires, and roughly 9.9 million of these chains were shared by at least two donors. Raw reads were error-corrected and collapsed into unique sequences by a nearest-neighbor algorithm in which closely related sequences were merged to remove PCR and sequencing errors. V, D and J gene segments were assigned by aligning CDR3 sequences to IMGT reference sequences. Each retained sequence needed at least a six-nucleotide match to both a V gene segment and a J gene segment. A rearrangement was called productive if the CDR3 had no stop codons and remained in frame with V and J, and every other rearrangement was called non-productive. Following IMGT convention, CDR3 was defined as the stretch from the second conserved V-encoded cysteine to the conserved J-encoded phenylalanine. The earlier analysis of approximately 590 of the donors excluded any sequence lacking an unambiguous match to a single V gene segment. An earlier analysis of 587 of the donors classified V segments as functional when productive rearrangements were above 56.7% and as segregating when the standard deviation between donors was above 5%. A statistical classification framework was built to diagnose cytomegalovirus status from the catalog of TCR beta chain sequences. In a later analysis, V and J genes were assigned by comparing TCR nucleotide sequences against IMGT/GENE-DB human TR gene sequences. The TCRdist pipeline was used in a later analysis to assign CDR3 sequences and most-parsimonious VDJ recombination scenarios. In a later analysis, every TCR beta chain was defined by the combination of its CDR3 amino acid sequence and its V-gene family, and reads without a unique V-gene family were dropped. As a way to deal with suspected cross-contamination and a sequencing artifact, a later analysis dropped 450 to 700 nucleotide sequences that were highly shared and had low generation probability. In a later analysis, a clonal expansion index was calculated for each public chain from normalized within-repertoire ranks of inferred template counts. A later analysis computed generation probabilities with a VDJ recombination model fitted to out-of-frame rearrangements, and checked the results against IGoR. A later analysis scored TCR-TCR, TCR-HLA and TCR-CMV co-occurrence with hypergeometric tests, applying a repertoire-size bias correction to TCR pairs. To estimate false discovery rates, a later analysis permuted the HLA or CMV assignments 20 times. In a later analysis, co-occurring TCRs were grouped using DBSCAN, with TCRdist sequence similarity added in when clustering inside HLA-allele-positive subsets. For co-occurrence clustering, repertoires with fewer than 30,000 or more than 120,000 public chains were excluded, along with roughly 5 repertoires with anomalous nucleotide sharing. Held by TCRdb, this immuneACCESS table contains in-frame sequences only and omits some clones. Under half of the omission traces to an unresolved V gene where checked; the cause of the rest is unknown. D and trimming come from the DNA, and the V and J calls and clone size come from that table. The sample contains over 150,000 clones, about 77% of them found a single time. The top ten clones comprise about 7.9% of the sample.

These data originate in a study of cytomegalovirus exposure and HLA in healthy donors (dated by TCRdb to the late 2010s). Concerning the study at large: An earlier analysis of several hundred of the donors reported roughly 270 Gb of sequence data and roughly 110 million unique TCR beta sequences from about 179 million T cells. About 280 gigabases of sequencing data and roughly 81 million unique TCR sequences made up an early release that covered 500 to 650 HLA-typed donors. Among the roughly 400 genotyped donors, roughly 80% belonged to the genetic ancestry cluster associated with self-reported Caucasian donors. The aim of the study was to test whether cataloging public T cell receptors could identify signatures of past pathogen exposure. The T cell repertoires of 700 or so subjects were profiled by immunosequencing and related to cytomegalovirus serostatus. In addition to the first cohort of around 670 subjects, a separate validation cohort of over 90 different subjects was used. High-throughput TCR immunosequencing, statistical association of individual TCRs with disease status, and machine learning were combined to predict cytomegalovirus infection status. In a later analysis, previously published TCR beta repertoires from about 670 donors were re-analyzed and high-resolution HLA genotyping was added so that TCR occurrence patterns could be studied. Rather than drawing on any new phenotypic data, the later analysis identified candidate immune exposures from TCR beta sequences and the way those sequences occurred across donors. An earlier analysis of roughly 580 of the donors used high-throughput TCR beta sequencing to judge whether each TCR beta V gene segment behaved as functional or pseudogenic. Donor age, sex, ethnicity and CMV serostatus were compiled together with the repertoire data. A later genetic analysis took genome-wide SNP genotypes for about 65% of the 666 donors and used that subset as a discovery cohort. Every discovery cohort repertoire had been produced on one sequencing platform. Both class I and class II loci were covered by HLA typing, at four-digit resolution. Typing coverage varied by locus: roughly 629-640 donors for A, B, C, DRB1 and DQB1; under 550 for DQA1; more than 600 for DPA1; 450 to 480 for DPB1. About five DR-DQ haplotypes were treated as single units for association and clustering because of strong linkage in the cohort. Across around 400 genotyped donors of the cohort, an average of 235,054 unique TCR beta nucleotide sequences per donor were sequenced, and roughly a sixth of those sequences were non-productive.

Study-level results and caveats: The authors suggested that the approach could potentially be generalized to other disease states and immunological phenotypes. A group of highly shared sequence variants was considered likely to be a technical artifact of the sequencing pipeline. When HLA alleles, especially DR and DQ, strongly co-occurred, attributing TCR associations to individual alleles was difficult. Specific HLA alleles were associated with about 17,000 TCR beta sequences at a false discovery rate of 0.05 in a later analysis. The classifier was reported to diagnose cytomegalovirus status with high specificity and sensitivity in both the original cohort and the validation cohort. For the cohort, immune exposure information was limited to CMV serostatus. A later analysis found that TCR association rates varied across HLA loci, with DRB1 alleles showing the most associated TCRs and HLA-C alleles the fewest. A further reported finding was that TCR beta sequences accurately predicted the HLA-A and HLA-B alleles for most subjects in the first cohort. The study listed approximately 160 TCR beta chains as associated with cytomegalovirus. Some IMGT-functional V segments, including TRBV6-2 and TRBV6-3, could not be distinguished by the 87-base-pair reads and were therefore excluded. Linkage disequilibrium might explain the correlated functional status among segregating V segments, but an unknown experimental factor could not be ruled out. Most CMV-associated TCR beta chains appeared to be HLA-restricted in a later analysis, and the HLA associations seemed to be driven largely by CMV exposure. A later analysis found that HLA-associated TCR beta chains were more clonally expanded and had lower generation probabilities than equally common non-associated chains. The cohort was sequenced for TCR beta chains only, and without alpha or paired-chain data the features that could be detected were limited. Across donors, most TCR sequences were observed very rarely, whereas some public TCRs were present in many individuals. In an earlier analysis of fewer than 750 of the donors, most TCR beta V segments were observed in productive rearrangements about 87% or about 30% of the time, broadly matching IMGT annotations. Compared with the approximately 700-donor mean, donors in an Asian-associated ancestry cluster had fewer N-insertions in productive TCRs, according to a later genetic analysis. Because HLA typing was missing for some donors at each locus, association tests included only the typed subset. In vitro tests confirmed that a few of the cytomegalovirus-associated TCR beta chains recognize cytomegalovirus antigens. The earlier analysis of about 600 of the donors excluded roughly 17 rarely observed V segments, including chromosome 9 orphons, because counts were too low. Presence/absence analyses assumed roughly uniform sequencing depth across donors, an assumption that may not hold. An association between a missense DCLRE1C variant and V-gene and J-gene trimming of TCR beta chains was found in a later genetic analysis and replicated in an independent cohort. A later analysis reported that several top co-occurrence clusters appeared linked to parvovirus B19, influenza, CMV and Epstein-Barr virus.

The receptor was derived from a male donor in good health and CMV-seropositive. Sequencing used PBMCs. The chain employs TRBV30 and TRBJ1-1, with TRBD1 identical over 9 junction bases. The DNA is TGTGCCTGGAGAAAGGGTGGACAGGGGAAAGCTTTCTTT. It is translated as CAWRKGGQGKAFF.